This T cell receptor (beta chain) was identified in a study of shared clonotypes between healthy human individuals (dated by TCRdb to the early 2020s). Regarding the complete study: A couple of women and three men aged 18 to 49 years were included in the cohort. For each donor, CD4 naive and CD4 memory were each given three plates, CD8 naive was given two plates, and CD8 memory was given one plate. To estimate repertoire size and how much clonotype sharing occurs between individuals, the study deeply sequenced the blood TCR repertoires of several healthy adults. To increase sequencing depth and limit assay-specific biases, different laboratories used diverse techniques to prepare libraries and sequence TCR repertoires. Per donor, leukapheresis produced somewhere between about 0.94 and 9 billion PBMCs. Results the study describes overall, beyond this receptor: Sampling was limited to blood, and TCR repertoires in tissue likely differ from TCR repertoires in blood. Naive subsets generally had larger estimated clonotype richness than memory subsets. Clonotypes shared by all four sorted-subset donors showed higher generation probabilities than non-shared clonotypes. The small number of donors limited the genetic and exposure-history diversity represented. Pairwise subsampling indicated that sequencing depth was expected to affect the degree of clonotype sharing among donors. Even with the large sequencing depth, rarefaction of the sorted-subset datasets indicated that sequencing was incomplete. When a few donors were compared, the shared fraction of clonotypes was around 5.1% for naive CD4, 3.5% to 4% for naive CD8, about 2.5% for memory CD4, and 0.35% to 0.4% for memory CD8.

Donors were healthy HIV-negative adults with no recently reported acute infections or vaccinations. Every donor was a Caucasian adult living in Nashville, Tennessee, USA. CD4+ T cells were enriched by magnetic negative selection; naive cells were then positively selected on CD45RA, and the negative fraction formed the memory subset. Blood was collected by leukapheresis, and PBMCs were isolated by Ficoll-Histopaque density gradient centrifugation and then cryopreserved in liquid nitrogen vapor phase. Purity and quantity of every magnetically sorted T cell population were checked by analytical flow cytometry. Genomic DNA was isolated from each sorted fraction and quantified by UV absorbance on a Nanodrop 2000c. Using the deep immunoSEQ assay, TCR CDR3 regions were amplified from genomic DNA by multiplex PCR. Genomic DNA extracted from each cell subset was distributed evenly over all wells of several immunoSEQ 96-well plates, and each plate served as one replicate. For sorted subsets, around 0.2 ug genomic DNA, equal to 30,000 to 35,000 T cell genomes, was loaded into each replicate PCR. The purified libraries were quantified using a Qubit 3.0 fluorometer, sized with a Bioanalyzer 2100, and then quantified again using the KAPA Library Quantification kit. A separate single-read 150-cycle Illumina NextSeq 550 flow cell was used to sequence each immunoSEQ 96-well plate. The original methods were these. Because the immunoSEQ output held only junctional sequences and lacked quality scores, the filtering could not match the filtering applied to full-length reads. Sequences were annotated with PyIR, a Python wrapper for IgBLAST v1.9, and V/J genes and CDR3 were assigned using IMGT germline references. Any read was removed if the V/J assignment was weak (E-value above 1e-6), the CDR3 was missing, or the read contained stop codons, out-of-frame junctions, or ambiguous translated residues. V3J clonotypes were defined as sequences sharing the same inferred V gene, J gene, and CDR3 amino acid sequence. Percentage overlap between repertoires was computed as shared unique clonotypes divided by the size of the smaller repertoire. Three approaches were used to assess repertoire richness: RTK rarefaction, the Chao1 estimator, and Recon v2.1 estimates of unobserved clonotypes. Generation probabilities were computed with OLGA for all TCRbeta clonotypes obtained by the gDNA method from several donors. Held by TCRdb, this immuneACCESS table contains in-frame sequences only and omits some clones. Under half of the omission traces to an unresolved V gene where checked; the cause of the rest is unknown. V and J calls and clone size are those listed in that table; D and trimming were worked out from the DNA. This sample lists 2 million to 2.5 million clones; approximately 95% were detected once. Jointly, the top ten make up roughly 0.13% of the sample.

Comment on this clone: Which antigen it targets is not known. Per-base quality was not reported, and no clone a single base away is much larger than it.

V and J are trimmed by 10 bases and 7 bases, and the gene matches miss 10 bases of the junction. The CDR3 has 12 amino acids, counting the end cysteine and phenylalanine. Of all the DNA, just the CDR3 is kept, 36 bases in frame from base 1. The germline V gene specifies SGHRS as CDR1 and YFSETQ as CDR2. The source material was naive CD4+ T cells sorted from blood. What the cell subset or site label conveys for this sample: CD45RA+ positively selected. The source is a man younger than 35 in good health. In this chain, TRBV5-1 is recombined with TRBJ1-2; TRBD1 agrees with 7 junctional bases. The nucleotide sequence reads TGCGCCGCCGCGACAGGGAGTGGTGGCTACACCTTC. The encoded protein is CAAATGSGGYTF.